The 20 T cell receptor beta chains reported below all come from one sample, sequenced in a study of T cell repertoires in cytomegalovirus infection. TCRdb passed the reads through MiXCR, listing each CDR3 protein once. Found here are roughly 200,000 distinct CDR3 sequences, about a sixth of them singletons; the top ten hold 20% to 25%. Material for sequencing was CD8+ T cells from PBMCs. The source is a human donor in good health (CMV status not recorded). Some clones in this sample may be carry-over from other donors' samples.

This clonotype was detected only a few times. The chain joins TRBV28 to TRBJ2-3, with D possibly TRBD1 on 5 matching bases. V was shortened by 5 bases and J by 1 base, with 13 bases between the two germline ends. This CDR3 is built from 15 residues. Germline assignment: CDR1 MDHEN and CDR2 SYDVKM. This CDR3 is CASSIQVTRTDTQYF. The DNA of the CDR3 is TGTGCCAGCAGTATACAGGTCACTCGCACAGATACGCAGTATTTT.

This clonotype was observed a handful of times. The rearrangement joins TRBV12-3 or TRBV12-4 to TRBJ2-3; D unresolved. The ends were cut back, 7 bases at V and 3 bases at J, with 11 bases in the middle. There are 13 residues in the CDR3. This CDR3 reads CASTRFNTDTQYF. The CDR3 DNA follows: TGTGCCAGCACCAGGTTTAATACAGATACGCAGTATTTT.

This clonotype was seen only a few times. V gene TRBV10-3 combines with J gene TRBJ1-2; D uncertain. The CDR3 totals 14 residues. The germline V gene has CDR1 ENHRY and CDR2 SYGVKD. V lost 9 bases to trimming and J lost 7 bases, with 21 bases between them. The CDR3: CAIPSPPDTGGYTF. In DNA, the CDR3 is TGTGCCATACCATCCCCCCCAGATACGGGTGGCTACACCTTC.

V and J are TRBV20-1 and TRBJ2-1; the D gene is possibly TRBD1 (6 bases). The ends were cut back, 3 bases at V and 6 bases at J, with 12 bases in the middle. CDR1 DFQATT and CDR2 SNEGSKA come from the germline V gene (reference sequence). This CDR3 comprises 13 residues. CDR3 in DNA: TGCAGTGCTAGTCTGGGGGCGGGCAATGAGCAGTTCTTC. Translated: CSASLGAGNEQFF.

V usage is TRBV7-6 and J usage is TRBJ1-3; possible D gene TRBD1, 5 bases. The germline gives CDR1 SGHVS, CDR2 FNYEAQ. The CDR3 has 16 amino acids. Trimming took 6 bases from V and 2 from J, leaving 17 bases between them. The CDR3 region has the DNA TGTGCCAGCAGGAACCCGGGGACGGAGGCTGGAAACACCATATATTTT. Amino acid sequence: CASRNPGTEAGNTIYF.

This chain's CDR3 is CASSLLFGVAGNTIYF. CDR3 nucleotides: TGTGCCAGCAGCCTCTTATTTGGAGTAGCTGGAAACACCATATATTTT. The rearrangement joins TRBV7-4 to TRBJ1-3; D uncertain. The CDR3 consists of 16 residues. The germline CDR1 and CDR2 sequences are SGHVT and SQSDAQ. V lost 5 bases and J 2 bases, leaving 16 bases between the germline ends.

The CDR3 loop reads CAIGGTEAFF. As DNA, the CDR3 is TGTGCCATCGGGGGGACTGAAGCTTTCTTT. V usage is TRBV6-2 or TRBV6-3 and J usage is TRBJ1-1; D possibly corresponds to TRBD1 (5 bases). V lost 10 bases and J 5 bases, leaving 8 bases between the germline ends. Germline CDR1 MNHEY, CDR2 SVGEGT. The length of the CDR3 is 10 residues.

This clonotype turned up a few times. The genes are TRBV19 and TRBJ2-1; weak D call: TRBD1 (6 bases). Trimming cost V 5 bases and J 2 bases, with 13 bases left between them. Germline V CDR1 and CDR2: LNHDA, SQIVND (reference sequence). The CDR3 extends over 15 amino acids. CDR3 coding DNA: TGTGCCAGTAGTCCCTCCGGGACACCCTACAATGAGCAGTTCTTC. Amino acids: CASSPSGTPYNEQFF. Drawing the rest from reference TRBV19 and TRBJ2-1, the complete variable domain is DGGITQSPKYLFRKEGQNVTLSCEQNLNHDAMYWYRQDPGQGLRLIYYSQIVNDFQKGDIAEGYSVSREKKESFPLTVTSAQKNPTAFYLCASSPSGTPYNEQFFGPGTRLTVL.

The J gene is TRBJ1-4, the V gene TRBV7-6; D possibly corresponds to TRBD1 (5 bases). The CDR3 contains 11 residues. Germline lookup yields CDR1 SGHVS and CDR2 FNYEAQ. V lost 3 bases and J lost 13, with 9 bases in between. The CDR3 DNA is TGTGCCAGCAGCTTGGAGGGGAGACTGTTTTTT. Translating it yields CASSLEGRLFF. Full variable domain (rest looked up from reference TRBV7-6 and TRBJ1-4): GAGVSQSPRYKVTKRGQDVALRCDPISGHVSLYWYRQALGQGPEFLTYFNYEAQQDKSGLPNDRFSAERPEGSISTLTIQRTEQRDSAMYRCASSLEGRLFFGSGTQLSVL.

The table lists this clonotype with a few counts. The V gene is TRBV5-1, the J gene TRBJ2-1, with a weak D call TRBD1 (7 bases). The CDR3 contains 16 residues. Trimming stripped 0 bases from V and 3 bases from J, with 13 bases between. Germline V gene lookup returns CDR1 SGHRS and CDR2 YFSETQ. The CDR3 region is CASSLGPRGDYNEQFF. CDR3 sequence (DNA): TGCGCCAGCAGCTTGGGTCCCAGGGGGGACTACAATGAGCAGTTCTTC.

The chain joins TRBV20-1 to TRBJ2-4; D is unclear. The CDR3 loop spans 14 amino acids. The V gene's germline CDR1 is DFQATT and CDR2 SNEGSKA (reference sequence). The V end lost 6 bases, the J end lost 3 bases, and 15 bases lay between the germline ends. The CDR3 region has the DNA TGCAGTGCCCTAGGTAAAAGGGTCAAAAACATTCAGTACTTC. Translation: CSALGKRVKNIQYF.

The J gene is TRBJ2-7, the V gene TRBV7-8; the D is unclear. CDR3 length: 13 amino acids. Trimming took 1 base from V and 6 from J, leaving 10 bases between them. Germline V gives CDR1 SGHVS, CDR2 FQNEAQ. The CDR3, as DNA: TGTGCCAGCAGCTTAGGGGGAAAGGGCGAGCAGTACTTC. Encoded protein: CASSLGGKGEQYF.

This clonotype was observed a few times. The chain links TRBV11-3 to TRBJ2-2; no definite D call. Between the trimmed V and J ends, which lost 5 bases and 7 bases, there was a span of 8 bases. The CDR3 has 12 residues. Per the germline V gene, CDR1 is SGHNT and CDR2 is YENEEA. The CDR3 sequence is CASSPHSGELFF. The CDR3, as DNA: TGTGCCAGCAGCCCGCACAGCGGGGAGCTGTTTTTT.

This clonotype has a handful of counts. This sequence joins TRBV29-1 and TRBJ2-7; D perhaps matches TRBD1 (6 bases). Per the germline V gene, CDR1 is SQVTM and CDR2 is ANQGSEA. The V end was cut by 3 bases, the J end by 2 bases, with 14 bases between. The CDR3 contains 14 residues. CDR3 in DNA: TGCAGCGTTGACGCGACAGGATTTCCCTACGAGCAGTACTTC. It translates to CSVDATGFPYEQYF.

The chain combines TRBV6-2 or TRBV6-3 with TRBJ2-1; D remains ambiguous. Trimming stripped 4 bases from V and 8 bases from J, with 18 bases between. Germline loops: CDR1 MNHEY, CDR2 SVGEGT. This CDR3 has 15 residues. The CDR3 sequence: CASSSDPIEADEQFF. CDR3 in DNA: TGTGCCAGCAGTTCGGACCCGATAGAGGCGGATGAGCAGTTCTTC.

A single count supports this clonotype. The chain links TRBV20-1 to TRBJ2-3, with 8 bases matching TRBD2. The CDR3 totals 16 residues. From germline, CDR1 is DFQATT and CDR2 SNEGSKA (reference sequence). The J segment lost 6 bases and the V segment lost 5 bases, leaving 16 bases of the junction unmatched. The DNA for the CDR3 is TGCAGTGCTGGGGACGGGGGGGCCAACTGGGCGGATACGCAGTATTTT. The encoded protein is CSAGDGGANWADTQYF.

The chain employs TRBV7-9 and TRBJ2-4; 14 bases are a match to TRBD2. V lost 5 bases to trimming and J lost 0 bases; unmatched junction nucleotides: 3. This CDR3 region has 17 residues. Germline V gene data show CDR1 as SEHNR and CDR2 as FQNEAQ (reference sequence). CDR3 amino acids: CASSPGTSGGAKNIQYF. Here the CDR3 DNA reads TGTGCCAGCAGCCCTGGGACTAGCGGGGGAGCCAAAAACATTCAGTACTTC.

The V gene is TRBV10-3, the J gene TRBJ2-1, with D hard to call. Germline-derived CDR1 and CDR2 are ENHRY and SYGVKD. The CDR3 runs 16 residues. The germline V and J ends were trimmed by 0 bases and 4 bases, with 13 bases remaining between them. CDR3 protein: CAISESGQAAYNEQFF. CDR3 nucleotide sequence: TGTGCCATCAGTGAGTCTGGGCAGGCGGCATACAATGAGCAGTTCTTC.

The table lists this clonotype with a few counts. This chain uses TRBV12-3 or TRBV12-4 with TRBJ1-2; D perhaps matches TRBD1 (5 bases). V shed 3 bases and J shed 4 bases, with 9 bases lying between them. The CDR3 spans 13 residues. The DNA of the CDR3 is TGTGCCAGCAGTTTTCAGGGCCTCTATGGCTACACCTTC. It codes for CASSFQGLYGYTF.

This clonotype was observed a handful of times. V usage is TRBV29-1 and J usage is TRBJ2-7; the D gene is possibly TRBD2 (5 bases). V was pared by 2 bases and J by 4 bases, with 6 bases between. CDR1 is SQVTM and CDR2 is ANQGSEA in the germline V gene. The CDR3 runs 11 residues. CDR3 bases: TGCAGCGTTGAATCGGGGTACGAGCAGTACTTC. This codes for CSVESGYEQYF.